The rows below give T cell receptor beta chains drawn from one sample of a study of T-cell memory formation after mild COVID-19. TCRdb re-called the 5' RACE reads with MiXCR, one entry per CDR3 protein. The sample carries some 300,000 distinct CDR3 sequences, 20% to 25% recorded once. Sequences were obtained from PBMCs or a T cell subset sorted from them (not recorded which). The receptors stem from a young man who had mild COVID-19 (a few samples of this study predate the infection). Cell type and time point are not known. The CDR3 runs from the conserved cysteine through the conserved F or W. D genes are given only for firm matches. Clone sizes are given selectively: once, few, many, or a class where the clone is expanded.

d_call	j_call	clone_size	v_call	cdr3_aa	cdr3_nt
TRBD2	TRBJ2-2	few	TRBV4-1	CASSQETSGGAGELFF	TGCGCCAGCAGCCAAGAGACTAGCGGGGGGGCCGGGGAGCTGTTTTTT
.	TRBJ1-1	few	TRBV7-9	CASRPAYGTPGPTEAFF	TGTGCCAGCAGGCCAGCTTATGGCACTCCCGGCCCAACTGAAGCTTTCTTT
TRBD2	TRBJ2-1	many	TRBV4-3	CASSPGTSSYNEQFF	TGCGCCAGCAGCCCCGGGACTAGCTCCTACAATGAGCAGTTCTTC
.	TRBJ1-1	few	TRBV27	CASSLVPGFTEAFF	TGTGCCAGCAGTTTAGTCCCCGGGTTCACTGAAGCTTTCTTT
TRBD2	TRBJ2-3	.	TRBV7-6	CASSLGRGNTDTQYF	TGTGCCAGCAGCCTGGGGCGGGGGAACACAGATACGCAGTATTTT
.	TRBJ1-1	.	TRBV7-3	CASTGVNTEAFF	TGTGCCAGCACCGGGGTGAACACTGAAGCTTTCTTT
.	TRBJ2-2	few	TRBV5-1	CASSLTTANTGELFF	TGCGCCAGCAGCTTGACTACAGCTAACACCGGGGAGCTGTTTTTT
.	TRBJ1-5	.	TRBV4-1	CASSQDGQFNQPQHF	TGCGCCAGCAGCCAAGACGGCCAGTTTAATCAGCCCCAGCATTTT
.	TRBJ2-5	few	TRBV20-1	CSARVWGGETQYF	TGCAGTGCTAGAGTATGGGGTGGAGAGACCCAGTACTTC
.	TRBJ2-5	few	TRBV7-6	CASSSEGETQYF	TGTGCCAGCAGCTCCGAGGGGGAAACCCAGTACTTC
TRBD1	TRBJ2-5	many	TRBV5-1	CASSRTGQETQYF	TGCGCCAGCAGCCGGACAGGCCAAGAGACCCAGTACTTC
.	TRBJ2-1	few	TRBV7-2	CASSLAQSEYNEQFF	TGTGCCAGCAGCTTAGCGCAGAGCGAGTACAATGAGCAGTTCTTC
TRBD1	TRBJ2-1	few	TRBV24-1	CATSDAQGVAEQFF	TGTGCCACCAGTGATGCCCAGGGGGTCGCTGAGCAGTTCTTC
.	TRBJ1-5	few	TRBV12-3/TRBV12-4	CASSLTGSGAQPQHF	TGTGCCAGCAGTTTGACCGGGTCGGGGGCGCAGCCCCAGCATTTT
.	TRBJ2-7	.	TRBV6-5	CASILPRPRGLHEQYF	TGTGCCAGCATTCTCCCACGGCCAAGGGGACTCCACGAGCAGTACTTC
.	TRBJ1-1	.	TRBV5-1	CASSWGTSHTEAFF	TGCGCCAGCAGCTGGGGGACGAGTCACACTGAAGCTTTCTTT
.	TRBJ2-1	.	TRBV7-8	CASSLMRSSYNEQFF	TGTGCCAGCAGCTTAATGCGGAGCTCCTACAATGAGCAGTTCTTC
TRBD2	TRBJ2-3	.	TRBV11-2	CASSLGLAGVTDTQYF	TGTGCCAGCAGCTTGGGACTAGCGGGGGTCACAGATACGCAGTATTTT
TRBD1	TRBJ1-1	few	TRBV4-1	CASSQEGTAARAFF	TGCGCCAGCAGCCAAGAAGGGACAGCAGCCCGGGCTTTCTTT
TRBD1	TRBJ1-1	few	TRBV27	CASSPDRGFKAFF	TGTGCCAGCAGCCCGGACAGGGGGTTTAAGGCTTTCTTT
TRBD2	TRBJ2-1	.	TRBV7-9	CASSLIAGGFDEQFF	TGTGCCAGCAGCTTAATAGCGGGGGGATTCGATGAGCAGTTCTTC
.	TRBJ1-3	.	TRBV28	CASSLGLGLSGNTIYF	TGTGCCAGCAGTTTAGGGTTGGGGTTGTCTGGAAACACCATATATTTT
.	TRBJ1-2	.	TRBV7-9	CSSSAGGSNYGYTF	TGTTCCAGCAGCGCCGGGGGGAGTAACTATGGCTACACCTTC
TRBD2	TRBJ2-1	few	TRBV29-1	CSVEVVGLADYNEQFF	TGCAGCGTTGAAGTGGTCGGACTAGCGGATTACAATGAGCAGTTCTTC
TRBD1	TRBJ1-5	.	TRBV6-2/TRBV6-3	CASSLSGTGNHQPQHF	TGTGCCAGCAGTCTCTCCGGGACAGGGAACCATCAGCCCCAGCATTTT
TRBD1	TRBJ2-5	.	TRBV7-3	CASSHDRGKTQYF	TGTGCCAGCAGCCACGACAGGGGAAAGACCCAGTACTTC
.	TRBJ1-2	many	TRBV11-2	CASSLVPGDGGYTF	TGTGCCAGCAGCTTAGTCCCAGGGGATGGTGGCTACACCTTC
TRBD2	TRBJ2-1	.	TRBV6-2/TRBV6-3	CASSLAASYNEQFF	TGTGCCAGCAGCCTAGCGGCCTCCTACAATGAGCAGTTCTTC
TRBD1	TRBJ1-6	many	TRBV7-2	CASSQGQARSGGNSPLHF	TGTGCCAGCAGCCAGGGACAGGCTCGGTCGGGCGGGAATTCACCCCTCCACTTT
.	TRBJ1-3	.	TRBV7-2	CASSLAGTIRPGNTIYF	TGTGCCAGCAGCTTGGCCGGGACAATCAGGCCCGGAAACACCATATATTTT
TRBD2	TRBJ2-4	.	TRBV4-2	CASSQDLGTSGLLNIQYF	TGTGCCAGCAGCCAAGATCTCGGGACTAGCGGGTTACTTAACATTCAGTACTTC
.	TRBJ1-2	.	TRBV29-1	CSVEDNANYGYTF	TGCAGCGTTGAAGACAACGCTAACTATGGCTACACCTTC
TRBD1	TRBJ1-4	few	TRBV28	CASSLLFSRGREKLFF	TGTGCCAGCAGTTTACTATTTTCGAGGGGGCGTGAAAAACTGTTTTTT
.	TRBJ2-5	.	TRBV6-5	CASSSTGTWETQYF	TGTGCCAGCAGTTCGACCGGGACCTGGGAGACCCAGTACTTC
TRBD1	TRBJ1-2	.	TRBV5-8	CASSPRQGFYGYTF	TGTGCCAGCAGCCCGAGACAGGGTTTCTATGGCTACACCTTC
.	TRBJ1-6	.	TRBV6-5	CASSQPGRGKGLSSPLHF	TGTGCCAGCAGCCAGCCAGGACGGGGCAAGGGGCTGTCTTCACCCCTCCACTTT
.	TRBJ2-5	few	TRBV2	CASSPKGGSETQYF	TGTGCCAGCAGTCCTAAAGGGGGGTCCGAGACCCAGTACTTC
TRBD1	TRBJ2-5	.	TRBV12-3/TRBV12-4	CATGTGGAQYF	TGTGCCACCGGGACAGGGGGGGCCCAGTACTTC
.	TRBJ2-7	few	TRBV7-9	CASSPPPYEQYF	TGTGCCAGCAGCCCCCCTCCCTACGAGCAGTACTTC
.	TRBJ1-5	.	TRBV4-1	CASSNRWTGGQPQHF	TGCGCCAGCAGCAATCGGTGGACGGGGGGTCAGCCCCAGCATTTT
.	TRBJ2-2	.	TRBV12-3/TRBV12-4	CASGRGVAGELFF	TGTGCCAGCGGAAGAGGGGTGGCCGGGGAGCTGTTTTTT
TRBD2	TRBJ2-1	few	TRBV28	CASSIPSGRGYNEQFF	TGTGCCAGCAGTATCCCTAGCGGGCGCGGGTACAATGAGCAGTTCTTC
.	TRBJ1-1	.	TRBV20-1	CSARTLTGNTEAFF	TGCAGTGCCAGGACACTGACAGGTAACACTGAAGCTTTCTTT
.	TRBJ1-6	.	TRBV27	CASSFGVNRGSISPIHF	TGTGCCAGCAGTTTCGGAGTAAATCGGGGGTCAATTTCACCCATCCACTTT
.	TRBJ1-1	.	TRBV20-1	CSARDRLGLAEAFF	TGCAGTGCTAGAGATCGGCTGGGGTTAGCTGAAGCTTTCTTT
TRBD1	TRBJ2-6	few	TRBV28	CASRDRAGANVLTF	TGTGCCAGCCGCGACAGGGCTGGGGCCAACGTCCTGACTTTC
.	TRBJ2-7	.	TRBV12-3/TRBV12-4	CASSLDFGASYEQYF	TGTGCCAGCAGTTTAGATTTTGGGGCGTCCTACGAGCAGTACTTC
TRBD1	TRBJ1-2	few	TRBV7-2	CASRPTGGNYGYTF	TGTGCCAGCAGACCGACAGGGGGAAACTATGGCTACACCTTC
TRBD2	TRBJ2-5	.	TRBV18	CASSPSGVETQYF	TGTGCCAGCTCACCGAGCGGGGTTGAGACCCAGTACTTC
.	TRBJ1-3	.	TRBV9	CASSPWRGAGNTIYF	TGTGCCAGCAGCCCCTGGCGAGGTGCAGGAAACACCATATATTTT
.	TRBJ2-7	.	TRBV6-2/TRBV6-3	CATFDYTAYEQYF	TGTGCCACTTTCGACTATACGGCCTACGAGCAGTACTTC